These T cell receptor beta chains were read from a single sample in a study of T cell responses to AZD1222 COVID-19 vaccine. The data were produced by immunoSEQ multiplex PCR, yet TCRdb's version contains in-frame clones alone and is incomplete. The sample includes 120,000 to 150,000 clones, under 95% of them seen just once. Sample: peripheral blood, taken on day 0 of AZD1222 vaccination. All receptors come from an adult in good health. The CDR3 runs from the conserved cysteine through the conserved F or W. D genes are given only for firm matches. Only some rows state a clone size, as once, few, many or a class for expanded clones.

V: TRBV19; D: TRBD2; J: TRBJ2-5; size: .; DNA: TGTGCCAGTAGTATAAGGAAAGGACTAGCGGGCCACCAAGAGACCCAGTACTTC; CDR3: CASSIRKGLAGHQETQYF
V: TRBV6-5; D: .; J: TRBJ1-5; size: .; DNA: TGTGCCAGCAGTTACTCGGGGGTGGGAGATCAGCCCCAGCATTTT; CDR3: CASSYSGVGDQPQHF
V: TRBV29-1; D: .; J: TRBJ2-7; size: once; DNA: TGCAGCGTCCCCGCAGGGGGGGCCTACGAGCAGTACTTC; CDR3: CSVPAGGAYEQYF
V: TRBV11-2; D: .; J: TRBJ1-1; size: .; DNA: TGTGCCAGCAGCTTAGCGGCGGGTGCTGAAGCTTTCTTT; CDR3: CASSLAAGAEAFF
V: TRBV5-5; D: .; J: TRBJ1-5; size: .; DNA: TGTGCCAGCAGCCGGATGGCAAGCAATCAGCCCCAGCATTTT; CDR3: CASSRMASNQPQHF
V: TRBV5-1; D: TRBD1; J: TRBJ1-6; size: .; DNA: TGCGCCAGCAGCAGGGGGACAGGGGAAGTGAATTCACCCCTCCACTTT; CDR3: CASSRGTGEVNSPLHF
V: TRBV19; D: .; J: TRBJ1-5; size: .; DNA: TGTGCCAGTAGGTTTTTCGGGGGGCCCCAGCATTTT; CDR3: CASRFFGGPQHF
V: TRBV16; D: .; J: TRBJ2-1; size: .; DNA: TGTGCCAGCAGCCCGGACAATGAGCAGTTCTTC; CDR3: CASSPDNEQFF
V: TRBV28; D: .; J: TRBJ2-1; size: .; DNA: TGTGCCAGCAGTCCTGGGAGTACCTCCTACAATGAGCAGTTCTTC; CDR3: CASSPGSTSYNEQFF
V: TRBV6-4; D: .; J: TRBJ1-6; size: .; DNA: TGTGCCAGTAGTGAAAAGGGGCCGAGTTCACCCCTCCACTTT; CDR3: CASSEKGPSSPLHF
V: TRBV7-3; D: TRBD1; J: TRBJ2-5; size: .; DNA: TGTGCCAGCAGCTTAGGCGGACAGGGAGAGACCCAGTACTTC; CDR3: CASSLGGQGETQYF
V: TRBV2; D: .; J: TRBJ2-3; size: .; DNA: TGTGCCAGCAGTGAAGACCCGGGGACGCAGTATTTT; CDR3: CASSEDPGTQYF
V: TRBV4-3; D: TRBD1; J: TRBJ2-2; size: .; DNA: TGCGCCAGCAGCCCCGGACAGGTTAACACCGGGGAGCTGTTTTTT; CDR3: CASSPGQVNTGELFF
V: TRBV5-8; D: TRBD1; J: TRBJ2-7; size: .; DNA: TGTGCCAGCAGTCCACCTGGGACAGGCTTTTCCTACGAGCAGTACTTC; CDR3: CASSPPGTGFSYEQYF
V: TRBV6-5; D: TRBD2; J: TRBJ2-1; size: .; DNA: TGTGCCAGCAGTTCACTAGCGGGGATCTACAATGAGCAGTTCTTC; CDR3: CASSSLAGIYNEQFF
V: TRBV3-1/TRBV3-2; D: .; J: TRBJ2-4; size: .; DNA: TGTGCCAGCAGCCAAGATATGGGGGGTGACCTAGCCAAAAACATTCAGTACTTC; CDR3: CASSQDMGGDLAKNIQYF
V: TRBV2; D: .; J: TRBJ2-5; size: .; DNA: TGTGCCAGCAGTGTAGGGGCAGGGCTTCGGAGGAAAGAGACCCAGTACTTC; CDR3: CASSVGAGLRRKETQYF
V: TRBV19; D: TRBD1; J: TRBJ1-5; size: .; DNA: TGTGCCAGTAGTACCCGGGACAGGGGGAGCAATCAGCCCCAGCATTTT; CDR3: CASSTRDRGSNQPQHF
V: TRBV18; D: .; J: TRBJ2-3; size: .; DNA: TGTGCCAGCTCCCCCGGGACGAACACAGATACGCAGTATTTT; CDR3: CASSPGTNTDTQYF
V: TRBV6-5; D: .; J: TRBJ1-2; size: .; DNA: TGTGCCAGCAGTAATTCAGGAAAAGGGATCTATGGCTACACCTTC; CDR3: CASSNSGKGIYGYTF
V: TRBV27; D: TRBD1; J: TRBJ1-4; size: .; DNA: TGTGCCAGCAGTTCCACAGGGGGCCACAGAAAACTGTTTTTT; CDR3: CASSSTGGHRKLFF
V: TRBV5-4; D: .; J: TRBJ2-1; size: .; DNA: TGTGCCAGCACCGAGGGGGATATGTACAATGAGCAGTTCTTC; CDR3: CASTEGDMYNEQFF
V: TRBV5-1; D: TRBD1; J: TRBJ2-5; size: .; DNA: TGCGCCAGCAGCTTGTTGACAGGGGGCGAGACCCAGTACTTC; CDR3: CASSLLTGGETQYF
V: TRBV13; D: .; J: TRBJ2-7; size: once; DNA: TGTGCCAGCAGCTTAGGCCGCTCACAGGCCTACGAGCAGTACTTC; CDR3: CASSLGRSQAYEQYF
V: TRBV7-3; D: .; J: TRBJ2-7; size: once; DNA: TGTGCCAGCAGCCCAGAGACAGGCTACGAGCAGTACTTC; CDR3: CASSPETGYEQYF
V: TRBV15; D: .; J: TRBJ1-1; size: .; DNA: TGTGCCACCAGCAGGTCCGCATCAGGGAGCACTGAAGCTTTCTTT; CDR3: CATSRSASGSTEAFF
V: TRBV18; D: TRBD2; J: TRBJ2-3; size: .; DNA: TGTGCCAGCTCACCATCTAGCGGGCTCACAGATACGCAGTATTTT; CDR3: CASSPSSGLTDTQYF
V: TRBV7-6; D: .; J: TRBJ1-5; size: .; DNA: TGTGCCAGCAGTCGTACGGGGGGCGCGGGTCAGCCCCAGCATTTT; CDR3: CASSRTGGAGQPQHF
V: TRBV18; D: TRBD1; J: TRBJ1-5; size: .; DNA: TGTGCCAGCTCCCTCGGACAGGGTGGCAATCAGCCCCAGCATTTT; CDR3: CASSLGQGGNQPQHF
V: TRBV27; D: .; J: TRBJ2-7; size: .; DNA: TGTGCCAGCAGGCCGCCGGCACTCTACGAGCAGTACTTC; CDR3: CASRPPALYEQYF
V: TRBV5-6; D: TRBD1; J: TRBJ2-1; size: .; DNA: TGTGCCAGCAGCACTGACAGGGGTAATTCCTACAATGAGCAGTTCTTC; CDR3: CASSTDRGNSYNEQFF
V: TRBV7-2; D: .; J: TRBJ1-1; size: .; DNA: TGTGCCAGCAGCTTAACTACAGGCGGGGACACTGAAGCTTTCTTT; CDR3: CASSLTTGGDTEAFF
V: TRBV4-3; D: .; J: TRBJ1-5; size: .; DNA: TGCGCCAGCAGCCAAGACTGGAATCAGCCCCAGCATTTT; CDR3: CASSQDWNQPQHF
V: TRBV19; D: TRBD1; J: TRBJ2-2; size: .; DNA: TGTGCCAGTAGTCCAGGGACAGGGGGCTGGGAGCTGTTTTTT; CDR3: CASSPGTGGWELFF
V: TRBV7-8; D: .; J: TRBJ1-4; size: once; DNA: TGTGCCAGCAGCTTAGAAAGGTTCCTGAAGGGAAAACTGTTTTTT; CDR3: CASSLERFLKGKLFF
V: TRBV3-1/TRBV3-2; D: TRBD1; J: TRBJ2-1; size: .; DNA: TGTGCCAGCAGCATACAGGGGGGAAACAATGAGCAGTTCTTC; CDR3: CASSIQGGNNEQFF
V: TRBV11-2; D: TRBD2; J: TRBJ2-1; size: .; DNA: TGTGCCAGCAGCTTAGATCTGACTAGCGGGCAGTTCTTC; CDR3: CASSLDLTSGQFF
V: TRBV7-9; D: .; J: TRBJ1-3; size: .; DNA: TGTGCCAGCCTAGGACCGTATAGCTCTGGAAACACCATATATTTT; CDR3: CASLGPYSSGNTIYF
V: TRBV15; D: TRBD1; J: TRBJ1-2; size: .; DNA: TGTGCCACCAGCAGAGATGGGGACAGGTCAGGGGTTTATGGCTACACCTTC; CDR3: CATSRDGDRSGVYGYTF
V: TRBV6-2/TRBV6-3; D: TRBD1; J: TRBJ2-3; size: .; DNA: TGTGCCAGCAGTAGGTCCGGGACAGGGAGGGCAGATACGCAGTATTTT; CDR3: CASSRSGTGRADTQYF
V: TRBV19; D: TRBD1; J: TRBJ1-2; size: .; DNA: TGTGCCAGTACCAGGAGTGGACAGGGCGCCGACAGGGTTGGCTACACCTTC; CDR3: CASTRSGQGADRVGYTF